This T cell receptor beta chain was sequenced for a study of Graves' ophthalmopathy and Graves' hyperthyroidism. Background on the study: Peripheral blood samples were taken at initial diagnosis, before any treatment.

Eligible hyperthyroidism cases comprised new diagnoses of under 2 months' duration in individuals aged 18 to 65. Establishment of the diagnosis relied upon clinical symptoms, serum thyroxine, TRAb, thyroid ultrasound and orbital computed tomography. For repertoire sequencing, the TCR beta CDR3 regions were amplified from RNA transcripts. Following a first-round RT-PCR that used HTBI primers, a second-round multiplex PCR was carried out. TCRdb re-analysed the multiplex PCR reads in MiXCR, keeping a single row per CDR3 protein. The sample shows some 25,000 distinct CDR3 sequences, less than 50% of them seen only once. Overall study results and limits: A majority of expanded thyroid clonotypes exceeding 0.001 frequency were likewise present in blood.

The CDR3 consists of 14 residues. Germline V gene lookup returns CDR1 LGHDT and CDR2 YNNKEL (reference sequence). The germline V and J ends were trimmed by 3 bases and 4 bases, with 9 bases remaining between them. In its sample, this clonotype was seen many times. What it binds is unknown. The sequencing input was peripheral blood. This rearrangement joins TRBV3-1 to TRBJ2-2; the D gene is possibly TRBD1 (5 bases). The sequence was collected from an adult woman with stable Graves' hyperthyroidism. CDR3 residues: CASSHGHSTGELFF. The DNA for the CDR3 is TGTGCCAGCAGCCACGGACACAGCACCGGGGAGCTGTTTTTT.